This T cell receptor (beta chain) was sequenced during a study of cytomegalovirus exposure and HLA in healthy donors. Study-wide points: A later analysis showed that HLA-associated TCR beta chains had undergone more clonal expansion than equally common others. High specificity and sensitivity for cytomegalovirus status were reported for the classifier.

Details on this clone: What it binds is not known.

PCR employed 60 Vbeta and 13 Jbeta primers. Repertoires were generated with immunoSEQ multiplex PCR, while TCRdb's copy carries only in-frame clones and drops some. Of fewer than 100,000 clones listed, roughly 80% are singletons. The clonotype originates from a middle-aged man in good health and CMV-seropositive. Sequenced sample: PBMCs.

CDR3 residues: CSVEASGSPGELFF. The CDR3 nucleotides read TGCAGCGTTGAGGCTAGCGGGAGCCCCGGGGAGCTGTTTTTT. The rearrangement uses TRBV29-1 and TRBJ2-2; 10 bases line up with TRBD2. The V and J ends lost 3 bases and 6 bases, in that order; junction bases with no gene match: 4. CDR3 length equals 14 residues. Germline V gene lookup returns CDR1 SQVTM and CDR2 ANQGSEA.